The 8 T cell receptor beta chains below come from one sample, sequenced in a study of blood T cell repertoires in COVID-19 (dated by TCRdb to 2020 to 2021). Library preparation employed the immunoSEQ multiplex PCR assay. This is the immuneACCESS table as TCRdb keeps it, with only in-frame sequences that have V and J called. A part of the clones is gone; compared with another copy, unresolved V genes explain less than half, and the rest is unexplained. The sample data list about 190,000 clones, and about four fifths of these were observed just once. The ten largest clones add up to roughly 6.7% of the sample. Input material: peripheral blood. The receptors stem from a man aged 60-69 years with acute or convalescent COVID-19.

The gene calls are TRBV4-3 and TRBJ1-2, with D perhaps TRBD1 (5 bases). Germline values: CDR1 LGHNA, CDR2 YSLEER. V lost 1 base to trimming and J lost 8 bases, with 23 bases between them. The length of the CDR3 is 17 residues. The CDR3 DNA sequence: TGCGCCAGCAGCCAAGTCCTACAGGAGACGAAAACTATGGGCTACACCTTC. Its protein is CASSQVLQETKTMGYTF.

The genes are TRBV2 and TRBJ1-1; weak D call: TRBD1 (6 bases). There are 12 residues in the CDR3. Trimming cost V 10 bases and J 1 base, with 10 bases left between them. Germline values: CDR1 SNHLY, CDR2 FYNNEI. The CDR3 reads CAKAQGNTEAFF. The CDR3 DNA follows: TGTGCCAAGGCACAGGGGAACACTGAAGCTTTCTTT.

This chain joins TRBV4-1 and TRBJ1-2, with 7 bases identical to TRBD1. V gave up 4 bases and J gave up 7 bases; unmatched junction bases: 9. This CDR3 is 14 amino acids long. Germline loops: CDR1 MGHRA, CDR2 YSYEKL. The chain's CDR3 is CASSLFTGEAGYTF. DNA of the CDR3: TGCGCCAGCAGCCTTTTTACAGGGGAGGCTGGCTACACCTTC.

The chain has TRBV6-5 and TRBJ2-4, with D possibly being TRBD2 (6 bases). CDR3 length equals 15 residues. V lost 0 bases and J 1 base, leaving 7 bases between the germline ends. Per germline, CDR1 MNHEY and CDR2 SVGAGI. This chain's CDR3 is CASSYSAGAKNIQYF. CDR3 sequence (DNA): TGTGCCAGCAGTTACTCGGCGGGGGCCAAAAACATTCAGTACTTC.

The chain links TRBV4-1 to TRBJ2-1; 13 bases are a match to TRBD2. This CDR3 has 16 amino acids. Germline assignment: CDR1 MGHRA and CDR2 YSYEKL. The V gene end was trimmed by 4 bases and the J gene end by 7 bases; junction bases not matched to a gene: 7. CDR3 loop: CASSLKLAGGWNEQFF. The CDR3 nucleotides are TGCGCCAGCAGCCTCAAACTAGCGGGAGGGTGGAATGAGCAGTTCTTC.

The chain recombines TRBV27 with TRBJ2-1; D remains ambiguous. Between the trimmed V and J ends, which lost 1 base and 10 bases, there was a span of 14 bases. The CDR3 spans 14 residues. CDR1 and CDR2 from the germline V gene are MNHEY and SMNVEV (reference sequence). CDR3 DNA sequence: TGTGCCAGCAGTTTATTGGCTAGTTCTAGGGAGCAGTTCTTC. It translates to CASSLLASSREQFF.

The V gene is TRBV24-1, the J gene TRBJ2-2; 7 bases agree with TRBD2. CDR1 is KGHDR, CDR2 SFDVKD, per germline. The CDR3 is 15 amino acids. The V segment lost 4 bases and the J segment 3 bases; nucleotides outside the gene matches: 4. The CDR3 nucleotides are TGTGCCACCAGTGACAGAGCGGGGTACACCGGGGAGCTGTTTTTT. Protein: CATSDRAGYTGELFF.

The V call is TRBV15, the J call TRBJ1-5; tentative D call: TRBD1 (6 bases). V was clipped by 4 bases and J by 3 bases, with 10 bases between them. Germline loops: CDR1 LNHNV, CDR2 YYDKDF (reference sequence). The CDR3 contains 14 residues. DNA for the CDR3: TGTGCCACCAGCACCGGGACATTCAATCAGCCCCAGCATTTT. Amino acids: CATSTGTFNQPQHF.